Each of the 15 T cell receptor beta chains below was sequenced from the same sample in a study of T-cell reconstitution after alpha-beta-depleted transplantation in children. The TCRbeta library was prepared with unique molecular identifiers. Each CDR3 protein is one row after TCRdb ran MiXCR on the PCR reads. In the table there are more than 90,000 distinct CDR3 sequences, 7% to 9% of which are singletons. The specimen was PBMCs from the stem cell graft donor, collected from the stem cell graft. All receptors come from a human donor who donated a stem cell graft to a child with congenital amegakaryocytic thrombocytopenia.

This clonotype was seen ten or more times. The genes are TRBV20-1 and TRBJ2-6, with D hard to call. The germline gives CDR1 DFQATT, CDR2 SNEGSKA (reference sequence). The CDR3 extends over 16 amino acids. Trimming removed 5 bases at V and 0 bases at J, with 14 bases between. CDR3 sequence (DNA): TGCAGTGCTCCCCGGGCGTGGTCCTCTGGGGCCAACGTCCTGACTTTC. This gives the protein CSAPRAWSSGANVLTF.

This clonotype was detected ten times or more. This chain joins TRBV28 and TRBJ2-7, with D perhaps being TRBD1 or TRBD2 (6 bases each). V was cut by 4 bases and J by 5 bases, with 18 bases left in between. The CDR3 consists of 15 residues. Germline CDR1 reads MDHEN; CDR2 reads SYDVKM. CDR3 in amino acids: CASSSYQQGGNEQYF. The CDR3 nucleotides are TGTGCCAGCAGTTCATATCAACAGGGCGGGAACGAGCAGTACTTC.

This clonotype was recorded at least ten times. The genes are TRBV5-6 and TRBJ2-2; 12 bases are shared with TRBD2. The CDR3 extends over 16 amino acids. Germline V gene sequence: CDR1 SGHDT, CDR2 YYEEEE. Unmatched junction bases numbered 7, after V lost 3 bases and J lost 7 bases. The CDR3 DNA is TGTGCCAGCAGCTATCTGACTAGCGGGGGCTACGGGGAGCTGTTTTTT. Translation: CASSYLTSGGYGELFF.

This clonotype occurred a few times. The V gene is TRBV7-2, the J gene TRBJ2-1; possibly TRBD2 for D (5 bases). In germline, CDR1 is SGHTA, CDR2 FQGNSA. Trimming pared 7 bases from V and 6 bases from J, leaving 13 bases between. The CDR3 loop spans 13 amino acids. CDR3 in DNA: TGTGCCAGCAACCCCAGCGGCATCAATGAGCAGTTCTTC. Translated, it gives CASNPSGINEQFF.

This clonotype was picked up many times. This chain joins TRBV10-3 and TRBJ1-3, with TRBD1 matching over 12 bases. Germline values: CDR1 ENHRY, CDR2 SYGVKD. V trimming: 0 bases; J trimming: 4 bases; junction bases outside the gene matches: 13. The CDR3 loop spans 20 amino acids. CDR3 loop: CAISESSSTGTGGSGNTIYF. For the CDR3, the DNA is TGTGCCATCAGTGAGTCCAGCTCTACCGGGACAGGGGGCTCCGGAAACACCATATATTTT.

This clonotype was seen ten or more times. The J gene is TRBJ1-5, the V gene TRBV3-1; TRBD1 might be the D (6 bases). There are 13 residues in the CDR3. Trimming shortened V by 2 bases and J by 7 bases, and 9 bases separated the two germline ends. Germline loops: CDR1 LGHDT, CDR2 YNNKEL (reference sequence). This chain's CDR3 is CASSQHREQPQHF. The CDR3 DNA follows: TGTGCCAGCAGCCAACACAGGGAGCAGCCCCAGCATTTT.

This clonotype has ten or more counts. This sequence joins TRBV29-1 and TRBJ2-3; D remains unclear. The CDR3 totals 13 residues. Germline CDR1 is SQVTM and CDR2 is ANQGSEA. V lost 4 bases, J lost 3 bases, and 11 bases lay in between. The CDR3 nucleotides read TGCAGCGTTGTGGGGTCACTTACAGATACGCAGTATTTT. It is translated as CSVVGSLTDTQYF.

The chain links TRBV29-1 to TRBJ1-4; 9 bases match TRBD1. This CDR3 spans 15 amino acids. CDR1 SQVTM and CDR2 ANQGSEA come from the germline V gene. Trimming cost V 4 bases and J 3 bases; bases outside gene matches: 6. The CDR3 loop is CSVARTGVPNEKLFF. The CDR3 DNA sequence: TGCAGCGTTGCTCGGACAGGGGTTCCTAATGAAAAACTGTTTTTT. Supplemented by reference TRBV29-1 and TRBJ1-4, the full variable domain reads SAVISQKPSRDICQRGTSLTIQCQVDSQVTMMFWYRQQPGQSLTLIATANQGSEATYESGFVIDKFPISRPNLTFSTLTVSNMSPEDSSIYLCSVARTGVPNEKLFFGSGTQLSVL.

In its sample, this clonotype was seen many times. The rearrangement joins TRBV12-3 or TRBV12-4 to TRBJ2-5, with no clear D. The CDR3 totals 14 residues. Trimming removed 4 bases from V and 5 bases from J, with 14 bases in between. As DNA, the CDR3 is TGTGCCAGCAGTTATATGGGTTCTCGGGAGACCCAGTACTTC. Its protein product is CASSYMGSRETQYF.

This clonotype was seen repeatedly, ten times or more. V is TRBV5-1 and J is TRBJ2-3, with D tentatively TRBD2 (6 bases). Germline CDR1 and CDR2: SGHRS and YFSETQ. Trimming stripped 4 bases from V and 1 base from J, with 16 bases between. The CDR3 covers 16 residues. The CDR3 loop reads CASSLGGGRGTDTQYF. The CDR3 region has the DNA TGCGCCAGCAGCCTCGGTGGAGGGCGCGGCACAGATACGCAGTATTTT.

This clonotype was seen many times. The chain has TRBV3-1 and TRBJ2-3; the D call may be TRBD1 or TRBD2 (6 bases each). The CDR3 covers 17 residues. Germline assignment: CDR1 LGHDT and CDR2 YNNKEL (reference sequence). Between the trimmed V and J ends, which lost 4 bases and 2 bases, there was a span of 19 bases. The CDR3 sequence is CASSPWTGGQNTDTQYF. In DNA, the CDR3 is TGTGCCAGCAGCCCGTGGACCGGGGGCCAAAACACAGATACGCAGTATTTT.

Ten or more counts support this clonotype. CDR3: CASSFQGYGSYNEQFF. CDR3 DNA: TGTGCCAGCAGCTTCCAAGGGTATGGGTCCTACAATGAGCAGTTCTTC. This chain connects TRBV11-2 to TRBJ2-1; D not certain. Germline CDR1 reads SGHAT; CDR2 reads FQNNGV. Trimming stripped 3 bases from V and 1 base from J, with 13 bases between. The CDR3 extends over 16 amino acids.

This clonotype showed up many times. CDR3: CASSQIVGRDNEQFF. The CDR3 DNA reads TGTGCCAGCAGCCAGATAGTAGGCAGGGACAATGAGCAGTTCTTC. The V and J genes are TRBV12-3 or TRBV12-4 and TRBJ2-1, with a weak D call TRBD1 (5 bases). The V end was cut by 6 bases, the J end by 5 bases, with 17 bases between. The CDR3 has 15 amino acids.

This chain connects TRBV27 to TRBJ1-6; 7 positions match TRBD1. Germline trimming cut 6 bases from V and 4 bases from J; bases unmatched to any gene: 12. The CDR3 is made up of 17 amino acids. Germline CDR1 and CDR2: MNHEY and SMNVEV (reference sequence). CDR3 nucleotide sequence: TGTGCCAGCAGCTACTCGACAGGGAAGTTTTATAATTCACCCCTCCACTTT. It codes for CASSYSTGKFYNSPLHF.

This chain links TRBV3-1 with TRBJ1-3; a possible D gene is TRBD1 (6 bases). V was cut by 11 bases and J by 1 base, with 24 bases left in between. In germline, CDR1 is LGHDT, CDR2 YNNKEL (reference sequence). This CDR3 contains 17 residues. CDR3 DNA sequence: TGTGCCTCCTGCCAAGGAGCTGGGGGGGCATCTGGAAACACCATATATTTT. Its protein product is CASCQGAGGASGNTIYF. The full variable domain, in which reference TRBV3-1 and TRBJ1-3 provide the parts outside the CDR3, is DTAVSQTPKYLVTQMGNDKSIKCEQNLGHDTMYWYKQDSKKFLKIMFSYNNKELIINETVPNRFSPKSPDKAHLNLHINSLELGDSAVYFCASCQGAGGASGNTIYFGEGSWLTVV.